The 30 T cell receptor beta chains listed next were all sequenced from one sample in a study of T cell responses to AZD1222 COVID-19 vaccine. Repertoires were generated with immunoSEQ multiplex PCR, while TCRdb's copy carries only in-frame clones and drops some. The data show around 150,000 clones, with roughly 88% seen just once and 4.3% held by the top ten. The sequencing here drew on peripheral blood, taken 28 days after the second AZD1222 dose. These receptors were collected from an adult who received the AZD1222 COVID-19 vaccine.

The chain joins TRBV6-1 to TRBJ1-6; D is possibly TRBD1 (5 bases). The CDR3 runs 19 residues. In germline, CDR1 is MNHNS, CDR2 SASEGT. Trimming stripped 2 bases from V and 7 bases from J, with 24 bases between. The CDR3 is CASSEYGEGRGAVNSPLHF. The CDR3, as DNA: TGTGCCAGCAGTGAATATGGGGAGGGGAGGGGTGCGGTAAATTCACCCCTCCACTTT.

The CDR3 nucleotides are TGTGCCAGCAGTGAAGCGCTGTCCCGGAATAGGGAGCAGTACTTC. Translated: CASSEALSRNREQYF. V is TRBV2 and J is TRBJ2-7; D unresolved. V was clipped by 0 bases and J by 7 bases, with 16 bases between them. CDR3 size: 15 residues. The V gene's germline CDR1 is SNHLY and CDR2 FYNNEI.

As for this clone: This same CDR3 is encoded by further DNA sequences in the sample. The chain links TRBV6-2 or TRBV6-3 to TRBJ1-1; D remains unclear. The CDR3 runs 13 residues. V was clipped by 3 bases and J by 1 base, with 6 bases between them. Germline assignment: CDR1 MNHEY and CDR2 SVGEGT. CDR3 in DNA: TGTGCCAGCAGTTATCGCGGGAACACTGAAGCTTTCTTT. It codes for CASSYRGNTEAFF.

The chain uses TRBV7-9 and TRBJ2-7, with D possibly being TRBD1 (5 bases). Germline assignment: CDR1 SEHNR and CDR2 FQNEAQ (reference sequence). There are 14 residues in the CDR3. The V end was cut by 8 bases, the J end by 0 bases, with 14 bases between. CDR3: CASLDGHYSYEQYF. CDR3 bases: TGTGCCAGCCTCGATGGACACTACTCCTACGAGCAGTACTTC.

This rearrangement joins TRBV9 to TRBJ1-2; D remains ambiguous. CDR1 SGDLS and CDR2 YYNGEE come from the germline V gene. Trimming shortened V by 4 bases and J by 2 bases, and 12 bases separated the two germline ends. The CDR3 consists of 14 residues. CDR3 residues: CASSPRTANYGYTF. The CDR3 DNA reads as TGTGCCAGCAGCCCAAGGACGGCGAACTATGGCTACACCTTC.

The V call is TRBV6-5, the J call TRBJ1-6; no firm D call. V dropped 6 bases and J dropped 6 bases, with 12 bases sitting between them. CDR3 length: 14 amino acids. The germline V gene encodes CDR1 MNHEY and CDR2 SVGAGI. The CDR3 loop reads CASSPRPANSPLHF. DNA for the CDR3: TGTGCCAGCAGCCCCCGACCCGCTAATTCACCCCTCCACTTT.

This clone is a singleton in its sample. V and J are TRBV6-6 and TRBJ1-2, with D unresolved. The CDR3 totals 14 residues. The germline V and J ends were trimmed by 2 bases and 6 bases, with 13 bases remaining between them. Germline assignment: CDR1 MNHNY and CDR2 SVGAGI (reference sequence). The chain's CDR3 is CASSYPTEGDGYTF. The CDR3 bases are TGTGCCAGCAGTTACCCAACCGAGGGCGATGGCTACACCTTC.

The rearrangement links TRBV7-3 to TRBJ2-2; weak D call: TRBD1 (6 bases). The germline gives CDR1 SGHTA, CDR2 FQGTGA. The length of the CDR3 is 17 residues. The V end was cut by 2 bases, the J end by 0 bases, with 13 bases between. CDR3: CASSLQGPTSNTGELFF. The CDR3 nucleotides are TGTGCCAGCAGCTTACAGGGGCCGACATCGAACACCGGGGAGCTGTTTTTT.

The CDR3 DNA is TGTGCCAGCAGTACCCCTCCGGGGAGTAGTAACGGGGAGCTGTTTTTT. Its protein product is CASSTPPGSSNGELFF. The chain joins TRBV6-6 to TRBJ2-2; possible D gene TRBD2, 5 bases. The CDR3 length is 16 residues. Germline CDR1 reads MNHNY; CDR2 reads SVGAGI (reference sequence). V dropped 5 bases and J dropped 7 bases, with 20 bases sitting between them.

This chain links TRBV7-2 with TRBJ2-3; 8 bases agree with TRBD1. Trimming cost V 5 bases and J 6 bases; bases outside gene matches: 10. The germline V gene has CDR1 SGHTA and CDR2 FQGNSA. The CDR3 covers 15 residues. The CDR3: CASSRWGQESDTQYF. In DNA form, the CDR3 reads TGTGCCAGCAGCCGTTGGGGACAGGAGTCCGATACGCAGTATTTT.

This chain uses TRBV5-1 with TRBJ1-1, with a weak D call TRBD1 (5 bases). V was clipped by 4 bases and J by 0 bases, with 19 bases between them. Germline CDR1 and CDR2: SGHRS and YFSETQ. The CDR3 sequence is 17 residues long. This CDR3 reads CASSPQDSPIMNTEAFF. CDR3 bases: TGCGCCAGCAGCCCACAGGACTCCCCTATCATGAACACTGAAGCTTTCTTT.

Here the CDR3 DNA reads TGCGCCAGCAGCTTGGAGGGGTCAGGCAACTATGGCTACACCTTC. Encoded protein: CASSLEGSGNYGYTF. The rearrangement uses TRBV5-1 and TRBJ1-2; D might be TRBD1 (5 bases). There are 15 residues in the CDR3. V shed 0 bases and J shed 2 bases, with 11 bases lying between them. CDR1 SGHRS and CDR2 YFSETQ come from the germline V gene.

The chain couples TRBV7-8 to TRBJ2-1; 9 nucleotides match TRBD2. The CDR3 length is 14 residues. The germline V gene encodes CDR1 SGHVS and CDR2 FQNEAQ. V dropped 3 bases and J dropped 5; count of bases not matched to a gene: 2. CDR3 nucleotides: TGTGCCAGCAGCTTGCTAGCGGGGAACAATGAGCAGTTCTTC. As protein: CASSLLAGNNEQFF.

The chain uses TRBV5-3 and TRBJ2-7; D remains ambiguous. TRBV5-3 is marked as an open reading frame, function uncertain. The CDR3 runs 15 residues. Between the trimmed V and J ends, which lost 0 bases and 1 base, there was a span of 11 bases. CDR3 region: CARSLVWTESYEQYF. The CDR3 DNA follows: TGTGCCAGAAGCTTGGTGTGGACGGAATCCTACGAGCAGTACTTC.

The chain links TRBV6-5 to TRBJ1-3, with D tentatively TRBD1 (6 bases). Germline V gene data show CDR1 as MNHEY and CDR2 as SVGAGI. V was clipped by 7 bases and J by 0 bases, with 13 bases between them. This CDR3 spans 15 amino acids. The CDR3 region is CASIFGGHSGNTIYF. The CDR3 DNA reads as TGTGCCAGCATCTTCGGGGGACACTCTGGAAACACCATATATTTT.

This clone came up once. The genes are TRBV10-2 and TRBJ2-7; D could derive from TRBD1 or TRBD2 (5 bases each). V was cut by 4 bases and J by 5 bases, with 18 bases left in between. Germline V CDR1 and CDR2: WSHSY, SAAADI. This CDR3 has 15 amino acids. The CDR3 DNA reads as TGCGCCAGCAGTGTCCTCAGGGACCAATACGACGAGCAGTACTTC. Its protein product is CASSVLRDQYDEQYF.

This rearrangement joins TRBV7-2 to TRBJ2-7, with D perhaps TRBD2 (5 bases). Germline values: CDR1 SGHTA, CDR2 FQGNSA. V was pared by 4 bases and J by 2 bases, with 15 bases between. The CDR3 spans 15 residues. CDR3: CASSWGEGLTYEQYF. CDR3 DNA sequence: TGTGCCAGCAGCTGGGGAGAGGGCCTAACCTACGAGCAGTACTTC.

The chain joins TRBV6-5 to TRBJ1-5, with D tentatively TRBD1 (6 bases). Germline CDR1 reads MNHEY; CDR2 reads SVGAGI. V lost 5 bases to trimming and J lost 1 base, with 12 bases between them. This CDR3 has 15 amino acids. This CDR3 is CASSLTGQSNQPQHF. The CDR3 nucleotides read TGTGCCAGCAGTCTCACGGGACAAAGCAATCAGCCCCAGCATTTT.

Comment on this clone: Other DNA sequences within the sample encode an identical CDR3. The chain uses TRBV12-3 or TRBV12-4 and TRBJ1-2; D gene uncertain. The V end lost 3 bases, the J end lost 8 bases, and 7 bases lay between the germline ends. This CDR3 region has 11 residues. The DNA for the CDR3 is TGTGCCAGCAGTTTGCGGGGAGGCTACACCTTC. This gives the protein CASSLRGGYTF.

The chain employs TRBV6-5 and TRBJ1-5; D ambiguous. Between the trimmed V and J ends, which lost 5 bases and 5 bases, there was a span of 16 bases. The CDR3 is 15 amino acids. Germline V gene sequence: CDR1 MNHEY, CDR2 SVGAGI. The CDR3 nucleotides read TGTGCCAGCAGTCGAACGGGGAGGGATCATCAGCCCCAGCATTTT. Translating it yields CASSRTGRDHQPQHF.

This rearrangement joins TRBV5-1 to TRBJ2-1; TRBD1 matches at 9 bases. CDR3 length equals 11 residues. V lost 6 bases, J lost 14 bases, and 6 bases stayed unmatched. From germline, CDR1 is SGHRS and CDR2 YFSETQ. This CDR3 reads CASKGQGKEFF. The CDR3 DNA sequence: TGCGCCAGCAAAGGACAGGGGAAGGAGTTCTTC.

This rearrangement joins TRBV18 to TRBJ2-1; 7 positions match TRBD2. With 3 bases clipped from V and 5 bases from J, the junction kept 10 bases outside the gene matches. This CDR3 region has 16 residues. Germline V gene data show CDR1 as KGHSH and CDR2 as LQKENI. In nucleotides, the CDR3 is TGTGCCAGCTCACCCCCCGTGGAGCGGGGAAACAATGAGCAGTTCTTC. Amino acid sequence: CASSPPVERGNNEQFF. Full variable domain (remainder filled in from reference TRBV18 and TRBJ2-1): NAGVMQNPRHLVRRRGQEARLRCSPMKGHSHVYWYRQLPEEGLKFMVYLQKENIIDESGMPKERFSAEFPKEGPSILRIQQVVRGDSAAYFCASSPPVERGNNEQFFGPGTRLTVL.

The V gene is TRBV3-1 (or the pseudogene TRBV3-2), the J gene TRBJ1-1; weak D call: TRBD1 (6 bases). Trimming shortened V by 7 bases and J by 0 bases, and 9 bases separated the two germline ends. The length of the CDR3 is 13 residues. In germline, CDR1 is LGHDT, CDR2 YNNKEL (reference sequence). The CDR3, as DNA: TGTGCCAGCACCGGACAGCTGAACACTGAAGCTTTCTTT. Amino acids: CASTGQLNTEAFF.

V and J are TRBV6-6 and TRBJ1-5; the match to TRBD1 covers 7 bases. The CDR3 has 14 residues. V gave up 5 bases and J gave up 9 bases; unmatched junction bases: 10. Germline values: CDR1 MNHNY, CDR2 SVGAGI (reference sequence). The CDR3 sequence: CASSGRGLVGPQHF. CDR3 DNA: TGTGCCAGCAGTGGGAGGGGGCTGGTTGGGCCCCAGCATTTT.

J is TRBJ1-1 and V is TRBV7-2; D not certain. The CDR3 contains 13 residues. V shed 2 bases and J shed 3 bases, with 7 bases lying between them. Germline CDR1 reads SGHTA; CDR2 reads FQGNSA. CDR3 loop: CASSLKRDTEAFF. As DNA, the CDR3 is TGTGCCAGCAGCTTAAAAAGGGACACTGAAGCTTTCTTT.

The rearrangement joins TRBV3-1 (or the pseudogene TRBV3-2) to TRBJ1-4, with a possible D match to TRBD1 (6 bases). Trimming shortened V by 6 bases and J by 7 bases, and 21 bases separated the two germline ends. Germline CDR1 reads LGHDT; CDR2 reads YNNKEL (reference sequence). The length of the CDR3 is 16 residues. The CDR3 spells CASSYGGGKSGEKLFF. CDR3 DNA: TGTGCCAGCAGTTACGGAGGGGGAAAATCGGGTGAAAAACTGTTTTTT.

The V gene is TRBV11-1, the J gene TRBJ2-3; 7 positions agree with TRBD1. J lost 8 bases, V lost 3 bases, and 14 bases had no gene match. Germline V gene sequence: CDR1 SGHAT, CDR2 FQDESV (reference sequence). This CDR3 region has 16 residues. The DNA for the CDR3 is TGTGCCAGCAGCTTGGGACAGACCCTTTTACGAGGTACGCAGTATTTT. It translates to CASSLGQTLLRGTQYF.

The chain recombines TRBV25-1 with TRBJ1-1; perhaps TRBD1 as D (6 bases). Germline loops: CDR1 MGHDK, CDR2 SYGVNS. CDR3 length: 14 amino acids. Between the trimmed V and J ends, which lost 2 bases and 5 bases, there was a span of 12 bases. The CDR3 spells CASSEQTGVTEAFF. The DNA of the CDR3 is TGTGCCAGCAGTGAACAGACAGGTGTGACTGAAGCTTTCTTT.

The chain employs TRBV5-1 and TRBJ1-4, with D possibly TRBD1 on 6 matching bases. With 5 bases removed from V and 3 bases from J, the gap between germline ends came to 14 bases. Germline CDR1 and CDR2: SGHRS and YFSETQ. The CDR3 is 15 residues long. This chain's CDR3 is CASRARQDSNEKLFF. CDR3 sequence (DNA): TGCGCCAGCAGGGCCAGACAGGATTCTAATGAAAAACTGTTTTTT.

In this sample, this clone turned up a few times. The V gene is TRBV21-1, the J gene TRBJ1-2; the table's D call TRBD1 went unverified against the DNA. TRBV21-1 is deemed a pseudogene. This CDR3 is built from 15 residues. In DNA, the CDR3 is TGTGCCAGCATGGACAGGGTATGGGCAGACTATGGCTACACCTTC. It codes for CASMDRVWADYGYTF.